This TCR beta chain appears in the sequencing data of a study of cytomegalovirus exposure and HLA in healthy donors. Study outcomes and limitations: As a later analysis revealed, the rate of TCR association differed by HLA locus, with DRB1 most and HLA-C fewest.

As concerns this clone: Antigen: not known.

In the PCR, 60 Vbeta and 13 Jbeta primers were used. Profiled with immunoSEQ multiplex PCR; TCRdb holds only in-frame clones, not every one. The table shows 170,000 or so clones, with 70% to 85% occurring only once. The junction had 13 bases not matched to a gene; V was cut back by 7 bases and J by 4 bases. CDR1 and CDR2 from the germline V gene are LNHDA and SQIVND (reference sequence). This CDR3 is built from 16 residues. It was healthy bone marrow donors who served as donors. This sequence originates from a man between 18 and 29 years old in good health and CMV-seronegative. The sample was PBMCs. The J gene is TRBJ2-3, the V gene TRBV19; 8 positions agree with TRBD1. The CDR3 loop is CASKIAGGASPDTQYF. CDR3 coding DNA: TGTGCCAGTAAAATCGCAGGGGGCGCGTCCCCAGATACGCAGTATTTT.